A selection of T cell receptor beta chains follows, all from one sample in a study of T-cell reconstitution after alpha-beta-depleted transplantation in children. Each CDR3 protein gets one entry after TCRdb re-called the PCR reads with MiXCR. The repertoire consists of over 550,000 distinct CDR3 sequences, with roughly a tenth occurring once and the leading ten covering less than 5%. The input for sequencing was PBMCs from the stem cell graft donor, taken from the stem cell graft. The receptor set was obtained from a human donor who donated a stem cell graft to a child with acute myeloid leukemia. Both conserved end residues are part of each CDR3. A D gene is named only where the DNA matches it firmly. Not every row has a clone size; where given, it reads once, few, many or a size class.

v_call	j_call	d_call	clone_size	cdr3_aa	cdr3_nt
TRBV18	TRBJ1-6	.	.	CASSQQGDSPLHF	TGTGCCAGCTCACAACAGGGAGATTCACCCCTCCACTTT
TRBV20-1	TRBJ2-2	.	.	CSAERRALTGELFF	TGCAGTGCTGAGAGGAGGGCCCTCACCGGGGAGCTGTTTTTT
TRBV7-2	TRBJ2-7	TRBD1	.	CASSLSGQVGYEQYF	TGTGCCAGCAGCTTATCGGGACAGGTCGGCTACGAGCAGTACTTC
TRBV29-1	TRBJ2-1	.	.	CSVVTTALNEQFF	TGCAGCGTTGTTACCACCGCCCTCAATGAGCAGTTCTTC
TRBV7-9	TRBJ1-4	.	few	CASSLGGVKEKLFF	TGTGCCAGCAGCTTGGGGGGCGTGAAGGAAAAACTGTTTTTT
TRBV11-2	TRBJ2-1	.	few	CASSFPTIRASSYNEQFF	TGTGCCAGCAGCTTCCCCACAATAAGAGCGAGCTCCTACAATGAGCAGTTCTTC
TRBV7-3	TRBJ2-2	TRBD1	few	CASSLIGTGGLTGELFF	TGTGCCAGCAGCTTAATAGGAACAGGGGGCCTCACCGGGGAGCTGTTTTTT
TRBV5-6	TRBJ2-7	TRBD2	.	CASSLGGPLAGAGRGEQYF	TGTGCCAGCAGCTTGGGGGGGCCACTAGCGGGAGCCGGGAGGGGCGAGCAGTACTTC
TRBV20-1	TRBJ2-4	.	many	CSAALVAKNIQYF	TGCAGTGCGGCGCTCGTAGCCAAAAACATTCAGTACTTC
TRBV29-1	TRBJ1-1	.	many	CSVGERGSTEAFF	TGCAGCGTGGGGGAACGGGGTAGCACTGAAGCTTTCTTT
TRBV7-2	TRBJ2-2	.	few	CASSLRMPGELFF	TGTGCCAGCAGTCTTAGGATGCCCGGGGAGCTGTTTTTT
TRBV7-6	TRBJ2-1	.	.	CASSFEGPKNEQFF	TGTGCCAGCAGCTTTGAAGGTCCCAAGAATGAGCAGTTCTTC
TRBV20-1	TRBJ1-2	.	.	CSARATRDYGYTF	TGCAGTGCTAGAGCGACGAGGGACTATGGCTACACCTTC
TRBV3-1	TRBJ2-1	.	few	CASSQSVGLRQSSSYNEQFF	TGTGCCAGCAGCCAATCCGTGGGGTTGAGACAGTCGAGCTCCTACAATGAGCAGTTCTTC
TRBV3-1	TRBJ1-4	.	.	CASSQRGQANEKLFF	TGTGCCAGCAGCCAAAGGGGCCAGGCTAATGAAAAACTGTTTTTT
TRBV12-3/TRBV12-4	TRBJ1-1	.	few	CASSLRVLTEAFF	TGTGCCAGCAGTTTACGGGTTCTCACTGAAGCTTTCTTT
TRBV4-1	TRBJ1-2	.	few	CASSQARGFNYGYTF	TGCGCCAGCAGCCAAGCGAGGGGATTTAACTATGGCTACACCTTC
TRBV4-2	TRBJ1-6	.	many	CASSPYLVQGQGSNSPLHF	TGTGCCAGCAGCCCCTATCTGGTCCAAGGGCAGGGGTCAAATTCACCCCTCCACTTT
TRBV9	TRBJ2-1	.	many	CASSVEVGLYNEQFF	TGTGCCAGCAGCGTAGAAGTGGGGCTCTACAATGAGCAGTTCTTC
TRBV6-5	TRBJ1-2	.	few	CASSYDWGEGENGYTF	TGTGCCAGCAGTTACGATTGGGGGGAGGGCGAGAATGGCTACACCTTC
TRBV11-3	TRBJ2-3	TRBD1	few	CASSLRTGATDTQYF	TGTGCCAGCAGCTTACGGACAGGGGCTACAGATACGCAGTATTTT
TRBV29-1	TRBJ2-7	.	.	CSVQVGLTEQYF	TGCAGCGTTCAAGTGGGCCTCACCGAGCAGTACTTC
TRBV10-3	TRBJ1-1	TRBD1	.	CAITKSPGQGPNTEAFF	TGTGCCATCACCAAATCGCCGGGACAGGGCCCGAACACTGAAGCTTTCTTT
TRBV6-5	TRBJ2-7	.	.	CASSYSLGGISYEQYF	TGTGCCAGCAGTTACTCGCTAGGGGGAATCTCCTACGAGCAGTACTTC
TRBV28	TRBJ1-5	.	few	CASIRGIWLSNQPQHF	TGTGCCAGCATTAGGGGAATTTGGTTGAGCAATCAGCCCCAGCATTTT
TRBV5-1	TRBJ1-1	TRBD1	many	CASSLGDRGGTEAFF	TGCGCCAGCAGCTTGGGGGACAGGGGGGGGACTGAAGCTTTCTTT
TRBV12-3/TRBV12-4	TRBJ2-7	TRBD1	many	CASSSRDRSGQYF	TGTGCCAGCAGTTCCCGGGACAGGTCTGGGCAGTACTTC
TRBV12-3/TRBV12-4	TRBJ2-1	.	.	CASSFGPEYEQFF	TGTGCCAGCAGTTTTGGACCCGAGTATGAGCAGTTCTTC
TRBV3-1	TRBJ2-2	.	many	CASSQVGELFF	TGTGCCAGCAGCCAAGTCGGGGAGCTGTTTTTT
TRBV20-1	TRBJ2-1	TRBD2	few	CSARVASGATPWNEQFF	TGCAGTGCTAGAGTGGCTAGCGGGGCTACCCCGTGGAATGAGCAGTTCTTC
TRBV20-1	TRBJ2-5	.	many	CSARRDSEETQYF	TGCAGTGCTAGGAGAGACTCGGAAGAGACCCAGTACTTC
TRBV29-1	TRBJ2-1	TRBD2	many	CSVEGTSGEQFF	TGCAGCGTTGAAGGGACTAGTGGTGAGCAGTTCTTC
TRBV5-1	TRBJ2-3	TRBD2	few	CASSLGSLAGSTDTQYF	TGCGCCAGCAGCTTGGGTAGCCTAGCGGGAAGCACAGATACGCAGTATTTT
TRBV20-1	TRBJ1-5	.	few	CSASKALGPSNQPQHF	TGCAGTGCTAGCAAGGCGCTGGGGCCTAGCAATCAGCCCCAGCATTTT
TRBV29-1	TRBJ1-2	.	few	CSVSDSGGYTF	TGCAGCGTTTCGGATTCGGGTGGCTACACCTTC
TRBV10-3	TRBJ2-1	TRBD2	few	CAISEAGGLAGGNEQFF	TGTGCCATCAGTGAGGCCGGGGGGCTAGCGGGAGGCAATGAGCAGTTCTTC